These T cell receptor beta chains were read from a single sample in a study of blood T cell repertoires in COVID-19. The protocol was immunoSEQ multiplex PCR, while the TCRdb copy is restricted to in-frame clones and leaves out a portion. Of around 240,000 clones detected, about 90% appear once; the ten largest clones hold 1.2%. The source material was PBMCs or T cells enriched from blood (not recorded which). These receptors were collected from a human donor in a cohort exposed to, infected with or recovered from COVID-19 (not recorded which). The donor label of this sample is uncertain. Each CDR3 is given with its conserved first and last residue. The order of the fields is D gene, V gene, CDR3 protein. The D gene is left open where the match is weak.

>TRBD2|TRBV28
CASPRVRRGGLSRSYEQYF
>TRBD1|TRBV12-5
CASSGTGVYNGYTF
>.|TRBV10-3
CAIRDPGTYEQYF
>.|TRBV5-1
CASSSVRGGGYTF
>TRBD1|TRBV20-1
CSASPTGVTEAFF
>.|TRBV3-1/TRBV3-2
CASSRRRGRAGPGYTF
>.|TRBV4-3
CASSQDGTGSTEAFF
>.|TRBV7-9
CASSSGAYEQYF
>.|TRBV13
CASSPHREGTDTQYF
>.|TRBV6-5
CASSYEANTEAFF